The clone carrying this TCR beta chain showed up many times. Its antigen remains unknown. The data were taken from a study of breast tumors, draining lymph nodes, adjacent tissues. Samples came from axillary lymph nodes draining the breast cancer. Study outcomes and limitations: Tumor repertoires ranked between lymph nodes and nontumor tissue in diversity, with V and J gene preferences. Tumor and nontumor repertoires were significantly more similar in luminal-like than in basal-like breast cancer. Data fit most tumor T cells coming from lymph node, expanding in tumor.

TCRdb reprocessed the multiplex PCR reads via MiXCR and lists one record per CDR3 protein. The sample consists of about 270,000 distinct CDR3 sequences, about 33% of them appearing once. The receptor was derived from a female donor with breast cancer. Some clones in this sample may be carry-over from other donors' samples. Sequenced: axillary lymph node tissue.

In DNA form, the CDR3 reads TGTGCCAGCAGCGCAGGGTGGGGGGCCAACGTCCTGACTTTC. It specifies CASSAGWGANVLTF. V usage is TRBV5-6 and J usage is TRBJ2-6; D perhaps matches TRBD1 (5 bases). This CDR3 is built from 14 residues. The germline V and J ends were trimmed by 4 bases and 4 bases, with 9 bases remaining between them. Germline-derived CDR1 and CDR2 are SGHDT and YYEEEE.